This T cell receptor beta chain was identified during a study of T cell repertoires in cytomegalovirus infection. Study context: An indication of both CMV infection and matching HLA type came from public TCR beta signatures.

Each CDR3 protein gets one entry after TCRdb re-called the reads with MiXCR. The sample includes under 600,000 distinct CDR3 sequences, approximately 15% of them seen just once. Germline V gene sequence: CDR1 SQVTM, CDR2 ANQGSEA. The CDR3 spans 13 residues. Trimming pared 7 bases from V and 4 bases from J, leaving 14 bases between. General study points: Identification of carriers of CMV plus the relevant HLA was performed using cumulative public TCR beta family frequency. Clonotype analysis showed dominance of the ex vivo response by HLA-C-restricted CMV-specific TCR beta clonotypes.

This clonotype was detected a few times. As yet, its antigen is unknown. The TCR sequence derives from a human donor in good health (CMV status not recorded). Some clones in this sample may be carry-over from other donors' samples. The chain combines TRBV29-1 with TRBJ1-5; D uncertain. The sample consisted of CD8+ T cells from PBMCs. The chain's CDR3 is CSADGETNQPQHF. CDR3 sequence (DNA): TGCAGCGCCGACGGGGAGACGAATCAGCCCCAGCATTTT.